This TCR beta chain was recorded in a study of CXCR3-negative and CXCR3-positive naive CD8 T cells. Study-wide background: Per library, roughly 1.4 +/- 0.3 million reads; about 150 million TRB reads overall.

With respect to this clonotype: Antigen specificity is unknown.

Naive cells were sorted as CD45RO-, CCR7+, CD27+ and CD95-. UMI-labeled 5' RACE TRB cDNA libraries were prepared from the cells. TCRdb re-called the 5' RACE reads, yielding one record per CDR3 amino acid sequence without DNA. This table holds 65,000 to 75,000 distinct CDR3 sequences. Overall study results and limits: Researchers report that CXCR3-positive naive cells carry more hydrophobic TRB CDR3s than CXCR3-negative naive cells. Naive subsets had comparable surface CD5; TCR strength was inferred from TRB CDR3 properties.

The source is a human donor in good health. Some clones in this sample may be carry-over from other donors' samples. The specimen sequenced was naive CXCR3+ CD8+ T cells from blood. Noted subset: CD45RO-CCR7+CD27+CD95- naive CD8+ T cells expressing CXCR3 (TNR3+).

CDR3: CSVEGDSNTGELFF. The chain links TRBV29-1 to TRBJ2-2. Germline loops: CDR1 SQVTM, CDR2 ANQGSEA. The CDR3 contains 14 residues.